Sequencing of this TCR beta chain was carried out in a study of blood T cell repertoires in COVID-19. Original analysis: Scientists estimated how many nucleated cells there were by amplifying reference gene primers. Sequencing was performed with immunoSEQ multiplex PCR; in TCRdb, only in-frame clones are kept and a portion is missing. The V and J calls and the clone size are those of that table, but D and trimming were determined from the DNA. The sample contains about 58,000 clones, about 88% of which appear only once. The ends were cut back, 3 bases at V and 7 bases at J, with 12 bases in the middle. From germline, CDR1 is SGHAT and CDR2 FQNNGV. The CDR3 has 14 amino acids.

Sequenced material: peripheral blood. The TCR was taken from a woman between 65 and 79 years old with active COVID-19. The chain recombines TRBV11-2 with TRBJ1-4, with D possibly TRBD1 on 5 matching bases. CDR3 region: CASSFQGRVEKLFF. In DNA, the CDR3 is TGTGCCAGCAGCTTTCAGGGTAGGGTTGAAAAACTGTTTTTT.